These T cell receptor beta chains were read from a single sample in a study of cytomegalovirus exposure and HLA in healthy donors. Repertoires were generated with immunoSEQ multiplex PCR, while TCRdb's copy carries only in-frame clones and drops some. The repertoire holds roughly 150,000 clones, with around three quarters as singletons. Specimen: PBMCs. Receptor source: a male donor in good health and CMV-seronegative. The CDR3 runs from the conserved cysteine through the conserved F or W. The D gene is left open where the match is weak. Part of the rows lack a size; the others show once, few, many or a class for expanded clones.

V gene	J gene	D gene	clone size	CDR3 DNA	CDR3 protein
TRBV10-3	TRBJ2-1	TRBD2	NA	TGTGCCATCAGTGAAGTCCAGACTAGCGTTTGGGGGAATGAGCAGTTCTTC	CAISEVQTSVWGNEQFF
TRBV2	TRBJ1-6	NA	NA	TGTGCCAGCAGACCCAAGGGGGAAGGTTCACCCCTCCACTTT	CASRPKGEGSPLHF
TRBV15	TRBJ2-7	NA	NA	TGTGCCACCAGCAGAGAGCGGGGAACCTCTTACGAGCAGTACTTC	CATSRERGTSYEQYF
TRBV27	TRBJ1-5	TRBD1	once	TGTGCCAGCAGACCTACAGGGGGCTTGGGTCAGCCCCAGCATTTT	CASRPTGGLGQPQHF
TRBV5-1	TRBJ1-1	TRBD1	NA	TGCGCCAGCAGCTTGGATCGTATCGGACAGGGGACTTACGGGGAAGCTTTCTTT	CASSLDRIGQGTYGEAFF
TRBV6-5	TRBJ1-3	NA	once	TGTGCCAGCAGTTACTCGAGGTACTCTGGAAACACCATATATTTT	CASSYSRYSGNTIYF
TRBV5-5	TRBJ1-4	TRBD1	NA	TGTGCCAGCAGTACCGCACGGGACAGGGTGTGGGGAACTAATGAAAAACTGTTTTTT	CASSTARDRVWGTNEKLFF
TRBV19	TRBJ2-3	NA	NA	TGTGCCAGTAGTACTCAACAGGGAGACACGCAGTATTTT	CASSTQQGDTQYF
TRBV5-1	TRBJ2-1	NA	few	TGCGCCAGCAGCTTGGACGGGGGCTACAATGAGCAGTTCTTC	CASSLDGGYNEQFF
TRBV7-9	TRBJ2-4	TRBD2	NA	TGTGCCAGCACCCACGGGGGGGTAGCCAAAAACATTCAGTACTTC	CASTHGGVAKNIQYF
TRBV19	TRBJ1-1	TRBD1	NA	TGTGCCAGTAGTCAAGGACAGGGTTACACTGAAGCTTTCTTT	CASSQGQGYTEAFF
TRBV5-6	TRBJ2-1	TRBD1	NA	TGTGCCAGCAACCAAAGGACAGGGAAAAGGGACAATGAGCAGTTCTTC	CASNQRTGKRDNEQFF
TRBV5-4	TRBJ1-2	NA	NA	TGTGCCAGCAGCCTCGACAGCTATGGCTACACCTTC	CASSLDSYGYTF
TRBV7-9	TRBJ1-2	NA	NA	TGTGCCAGCAGCGCACAGGGCTTAAATGGCTACACCTTC	CASSAQGLNGYTF
TRBV9	TRBJ2-1	TRBD2	NA	TGTGCCAGCAGCGTAGTTGTGACTAGCGGTAATGAGCAGTTCTTC	CASSVVVTSGNEQFF
TRBV4-1	TRBJ2-5	TRBD2	once	TGCGCCAGCAGCCAAGATCGGGCGTCTAGCGGCCAAGAGACCCAGTACTTC	CASSQDRASSGQETQYF
TRBV4-3	TRBJ2-7	NA	NA	TGCGCCAGCAGCCAAGATATGAGGACGGGACTCGAGCAGTACTTC	CASSQDMRTGLEQYF
TRBV7-2	TRBJ2-7	NA	NA	TGTGCCAGCAGCCGGGCCTACGAGCAGTACTTC	CASSRAYEQYF
TRBV5-4	TRBJ2-3	NA	NA	TGTGCCAGCAGTACGACCCGGACTAGCACAGATACGCAGTATTTT	CASSTTRTSTDTQYF
TRBV30	TRBJ1-2	NA	NA	TGTGCCTGGAGTTCACAGGGATATGGCTACACCTTC	CAWSSQGYGYTF
TRBV28	TRBJ2-5	TRBD1	NA	TGTGCCAGCAGTTTAACCCCCAGGGGGGAGACCCAGTACTTC	CASSLTPRGETQYF
TRBV15	TRBJ2-7	TRBD1	NA	TGTGCCACCAGTGGAGGACAGGGTTCCTACGAGCAGTACTTC	CATSGGQGSYEQYF
TRBV7-9	TRBJ1-2	NA	NA	TGTGCCAGCAGCCCTAATTTGGGGGCCCTTAACTATGGCTACACCTTC	CASSPNLGALNYGYTF
TRBV7-2	TRBJ2-7	TRBD2	NA	TGTGCCAGCAGCAGCTCCGGGGGGGGAGCCTACGAGCAGTACTTC	CASSSSGGGAYEQYF
TRBV28	TRBJ1-5	TRBD1	NA	TGTGCCAGCAGGTTAACAGGGGACCAGCCCCAGCATTTT	CASRLTGDQPQHF
TRBV7-6	TRBJ2-7	TRBD1	NA	TGTGCCAGCAGCACACCCTGGACAGGGGCGAACGAGCAGTACTTC	CASSTPWTGANEQYF
TRBV28	TRBJ1-4	NA	NA	TGTGCCAGCAGTTTAAGGTTGGAGGGTAGTGAAAAACTGTTTTTT	CASSLRLEGSEKLFF
TRBV11-2	TRBJ2-7	TRBD2	NA	TGTGCCAGCAGCCGATTGGGCGGGGGGCTCGAGCAGTACTTC	CASSRLGGGLEQYF
TRBV21-1	TRBJ1-2	NA	NA	TGTGCCAGCAGCAACGGAGTTCGGGGAAGCTATGGCTACACCTTC	CASSNGVRGSYGYTF
TRBV5-1	TRBJ1-2	TRBD1	NA	TGCGCCAGCAGCTTTTTCTGGTCCGGGACAGGGGTTGGCTACACCTTC	CASSFFWSGTGVGYTF
TRBV7-3	TRBJ2-5	TRBD1	NA	TGTGCCAGCAGCTTAACTCGGACAGGGGGCGGTGGAGAGACCCAGTACTTC	CASSLTRTGGGGETQYF
TRBV18	TRBJ2-7	TRBD1	NA	TGTGCCAGCTCACCAGACAGGGTAGTCTCCTACGAGCAGTACTTC	CASSPDRVVSYEQYF
TRBV10-2	TRBJ2-1	NA	NA	TGCGCCAGCAGTGGGGTACGAGACGGGGCCACCGCGGGAGAGCAGTTCTTC	CASSGVRDGATAGEQFF
TRBV4-1	TRBJ2-1	TRBD1	NA	TGCGCCAGCAGCCAAGATGCAGGACAGGGGAGGAATGAGCAGTTCTTC	CASSQDAGQGRNEQFF
TRBV2	TRBJ2-5	TRBD1	NA	TGTGCCAGCAGCCGGGACAGGGAAGAGACCCAGTACTTC	CASSRDREETQYF
TRBV5-1	TRBJ1-2	NA	NA	TGCGCCAGCAGCTTGGACGGCGCAGGAAACACTAACTATGGCTACACCTTC	CASSLDGAGNTNYGYTF
TRBV5-1	TRBJ2-7	TRBD1	NA	TGCGCCAGCGCCAAACTGGGACAGTCCAGCTCCTACGAGCAGTACTTC	CASAKLGQSSSYEQYF
TRBV6-5	TRBJ1-1	NA	NA	TGTGCCAGCAGTTACTCGGGAGTGTGGACTGAAGCTTTCTTT	CASSYSGVWTEAFF
TRBV5-1	TRBJ2-1	TRBD2	NA	TGCGCCAGCAGCGAGGCTAGCGGGGGAGACAATGAGCAGTTCTTC	CASSEASGGDNEQFF